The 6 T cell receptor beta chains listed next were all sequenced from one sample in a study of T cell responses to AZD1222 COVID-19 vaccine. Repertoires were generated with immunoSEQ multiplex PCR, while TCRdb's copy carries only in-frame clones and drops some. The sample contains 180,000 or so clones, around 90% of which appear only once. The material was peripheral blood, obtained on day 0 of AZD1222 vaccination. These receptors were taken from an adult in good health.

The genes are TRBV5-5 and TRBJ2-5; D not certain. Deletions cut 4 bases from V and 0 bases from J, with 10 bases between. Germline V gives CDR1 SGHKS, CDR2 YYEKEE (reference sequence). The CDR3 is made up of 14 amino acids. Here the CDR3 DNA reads TGTGCCAGCAGCCTATATAGCTACCAAGAGACCCAGTACTTC. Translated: CASSLYSYQETQYF.

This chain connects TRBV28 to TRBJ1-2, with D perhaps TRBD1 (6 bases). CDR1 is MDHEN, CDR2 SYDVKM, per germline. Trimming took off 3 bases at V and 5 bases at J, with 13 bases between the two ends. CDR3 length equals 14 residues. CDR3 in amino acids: CASSLPGVIYGYTF. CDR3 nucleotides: TGTGCCAGCAGTTTGCCAGGGGTAATTTATGGCTACACCTTC.

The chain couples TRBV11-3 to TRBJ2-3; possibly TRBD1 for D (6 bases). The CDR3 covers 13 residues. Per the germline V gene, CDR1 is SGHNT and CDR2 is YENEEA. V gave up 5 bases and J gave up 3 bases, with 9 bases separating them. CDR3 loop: CASSPGQTDTQYF. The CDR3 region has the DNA TGTGCCAGCAGCCCCGGACAGACAGATACGCAGTATTTT.

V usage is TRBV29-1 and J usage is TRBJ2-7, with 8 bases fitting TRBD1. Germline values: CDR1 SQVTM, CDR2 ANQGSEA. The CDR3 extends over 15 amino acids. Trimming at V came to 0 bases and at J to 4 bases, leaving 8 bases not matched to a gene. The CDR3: CSVEDRTGKPYEQYF. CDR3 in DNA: TGCAGCGTTGAAGATCGGACAGGGAAACCTTACGAGCAGTACTTC.

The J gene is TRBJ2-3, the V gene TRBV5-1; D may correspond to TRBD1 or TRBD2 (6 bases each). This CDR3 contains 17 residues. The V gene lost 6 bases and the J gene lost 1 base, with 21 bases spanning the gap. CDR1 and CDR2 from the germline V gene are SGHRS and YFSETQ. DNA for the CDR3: TGCGCCAGCACTCGTTCTACCGGGGGCGCTGGCACAGATACGCAGTATTTT. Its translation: CASTRSTGGAGTDTQYF.

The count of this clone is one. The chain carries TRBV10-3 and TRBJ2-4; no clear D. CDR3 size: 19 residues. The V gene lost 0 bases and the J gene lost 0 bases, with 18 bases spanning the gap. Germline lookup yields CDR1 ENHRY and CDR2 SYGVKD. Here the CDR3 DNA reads TGTGCCATCAGTGAGTCCAAGCAGTCGAGGACCCTAGCCAAAAACATTCAGTACTTC. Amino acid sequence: CAISESKQSRTLAKNIQYF.